Below are 8 T cell receptor beta chains sequenced from a single sample in a study of cytomegalovirus exposure and HLA in healthy donors. In the PCR, 60 Vbeta and 13 Jbeta primers were used. Using immunoSEQ multiplex PCR, the repertoire was profiled, and TCRdb retains in-frame clones only, with some absent. The repertoire holds about 250,000 clones, just under 80% seen once, with approximately 0.47% in the top ten. The material sequenced was PBMCs. These receptors came from a boy younger than 18 in good health and CMV-seronegative.

The chain combines TRBV11-2 with TRBJ2-7; TRBD2 aligns across 14 bases. V lost 6 bases and J lost 0; bases outside the gene matches: 4. Germline V gene data show CDR1 as SGHAT and CDR2 as FQNNGV. This CDR3 spans 16 amino acids. The CDR3 loop is CASRTSGRALSYEQYF. The CDR3 nucleotides read TGTGCCAGCAGGACTAGCGGGAGGGCACTCTCCTACGAGCAGTACTTC.

CDR3 in amino acids: CAWRGGRDQPQHF. Here the CDR3 DNA reads TGTGCCTGGAGGGGGGGGAGGGATCAGCCCCAGCATTTT. This sequence joins TRBV30 and TRBJ1-5, with D maybe TRBD1 (5 bases). The CDR3 has 13 residues. V was trimmed by 3 bases and J by 5 bases, leaving 11 bases between them. The germline gives CDR1 GTSNPN, CDR2 SVGIG (reference sequence).

The rearrangement links TRBV6-1 to TRBJ2-2; D unresolved. Deletions cut 1 base from V and 6 bases from J, with 6 bases between. The CDR3 length is 13 residues. The V gene's germline CDR1 is MNHNS and CDR2 SASEGT. CDR3 bases: TGTGCCAGCAGTGAAGAAGCCCCCGGGGAGCTGTTTTTT. Residues: CASSEEAPGELFF.

The chain uses TRBV2 and TRBJ2-5; 12 bases are a match to TRBD1. The CDR3 covers 14 residues. Losses at the gene ends were 8 bases for V and 5 bases for J; bases not matched to a gene: 6. Germline V gives CDR1 SNHLY, CDR2 FYNNEI. The CDR3 loop reads CASSRDRGPETQYF. CDR3 bases: TGTGCCAGCTCTCGGGACAGGGGGCCGGAGACCCAGTACTTC.

V usage is TRBV30 and J usage is TRBJ2-1, with 10 positions matching TRBD2. CDR1 GTSNPN and CDR2 SVGIG come from the germline V gene (reference sequence). The length of the CDR3 is 13 residues. V was clipped by 2 bases and J by 8 bases; unmatched bases: 3. The CDR3 bases are TGTGCCTGGAGTAAAGCGGGGGGGGATGAGCAGTTCTTC. Translated, it gives CAWSKAGGDEQFF.

This chain joins TRBV6-5 and TRBJ1-2, with 9 bases aligning to TRBD1. In germline, CDR1 is MNHEY, CDR2 SVGAGI. The CDR3 spans 14 residues. The J segment lost 8 bases and the V segment lost 3 bases, leaving 7 bases of the junction unmatched. CDR3 loop: CASSYSGTGIGYTF. The DNA of the CDR3 is TGTGCCAGCAGTTATAGTGGGACAGGGATCGGCTACACCTTC.

The genes are TRBV28 and TRBJ1-1, with a tentative D call TRBD1 (5 bases). The V end lost 4 bases, the J end lost 3 bases, and 15 bases lay between the germline ends. The CDR3 totals 15 residues. CDR1 and CDR2 from the germline V gene are MDHEN and SYDVKM. Written as DNA, the CDR3 is TGTGCCAGCAGTTCCGTATGGGGCGGGGACACTGAAGCTTTCTTT. This codes for CASSSVWGGDTEAFF.

The rearrangement links TRBV28 to TRBJ2-6, with 7 bases lining up with TRBD1. The length of the CDR3 is 17 residues. The V gene end was trimmed by 6 bases and the J gene end by 0 bases; junction bases not matched to a gene: 8. The germline V gene encodes CDR1 MDHEN and CDR2 SYDVKM. The CDR3 here is CASSSGDRDSGANVLTF. CDR3 DNA: TGTGCCAGCAGCTCCGGGGACAGAGACTCTGGGGCCAACGTCCTGACTTTC.